This record looks at one TCR beta chain sequence and its context. Authors' analysis steps: Amplifying reference gene primers gave estimates of nucleated cell counts. Data came from immunoSEQ multiplex PCR; TCRdb stores just in-frame clones and leaves some out. V and J calls plus clone size are reproduced from that table; the DNA served to infer D and trimming. The table records about 300,000 clones, about 84% of them present only once. The data derive from a study of blood T cell repertoires in COVID-19. Looking at the study overall: Samples taken during acute and convalescent COVID-19 were collected in the United States, Italy and Spain. T cells, B-cell-depleted T cells, or PBMCs provided the cDNA or gDNA that served as material.

This receptor was identified in a woman aged 45-65 years with acute or convalescent COVID-19. Sequenced material: peripheral blood.

CDR3 amino acids: CASSVGASGVIRTDTQYF. In nucleotides, the CDR3 is TGTGCCAGCAGCGTAGGGGCTAGCGGGGTTATTCGCACAGATACGCAGTATTTT. J is TRBJ2-3 and V is TRBV9, with 9 bases aligning to TRBD2. Germline CDR1 SGDLS, CDR2 YYNGEE. Trimming removed 0 bases from V and 1 base from J; junction bases left unmatched: 9. CDR3 length equals 18 residues.